Following are 20 T cell receptor beta chains from one sample sequenced in a study of blood T cell repertoires in COVID-19. Repertoires were generated with immunoSEQ multiplex PCR, while TCRdb's copy carries only in-frame clones and drops some. The repertoire holds approximately 60,000 clones, with 82% as singletons. The sequenced material came from peripheral blood. The receptors derive from a woman aged 55-75 years with acute or convalescent COVID-19.

V is TRBV24-1 and J is TRBJ1-2, with D maybe TRBD1 (5 bases). CDR1 and CDR2 from the germline V gene are KGHDR and SFDVKD. This CDR3 spans 18 amino acids. Trimming removed 3 bases from V and 1 base from J, with 20 bases in between. The CDR3 sequence is CATSDNGGSNWSNYGYTF. The DNA of the CDR3 is TGTGCCACCAGTGATAATGGGGGGTCTAATTGGAGTAACTATGGCTACACCTTC.

In this sample, this clone turned up a few times. The chain joins TRBV9 to TRBJ1-2; D ambiguous. V lost 4 bases and J 0 bases, leaving 7 bases between the germline ends. The germline CDR1 and CDR2 sequences are SGDLS and YYNGEE. The CDR3 length is 13 residues. The CDR3 DNA sequence: TGTGCCAGCAGCCCCGGGACTAACTATGGCTACACCTTC. Amino acids: CASSPGTNYGYTF.

This chain connects TRBV6-1 to TRBJ2-1; 10 bases agree with TRBD2. Looked up from germline, CDR1 is MNHNS and CDR2 is SASEGT. The CDR3 contains 13 residues. With V trimmed by 6 bases and J by 9 bases, 5 bases remained unmatched. CDR3 nucleotides: TGTGCCAGCAGAACGGGACTAGCGCTTGAGCAGTTCTTC. Its protein product is CASRTGLALEQFF.

The chain carries TRBV4-3 and TRBJ1-1; no firm D call. This CDR3 region has 15 residues. Deletions cut 0 bases from V and 1 base from J, with 9 bases between. CDR1 and CDR2 (germline): LGHNA, YSLEER. CDR3 nucleotide sequence: TGCGCCAGCAGCCAAGACCGATCAGGGAACACTGAAGCTTTCTTT. Translation: CASSQDRSGNTEAFF.

The genes are TRBV5-8 and TRBJ1-6, with 8 bases lining up with TRBD1. V shed 2 bases, J shed 9 bases, and the junction held 7 bases outside the gene matches. This CDR3 has 15 amino acids. Germline CDR1 reads SGHTS; CDR2 reads YDEGEE. This CDR3 is CASSLVRGLASPLHF. The CDR3, as DNA: TGTGCCAGCAGCTTAGTCAGGGGGCTCGCTTCACCCCTCCACTTT.

The chain is built from TRBV15 and TRBJ1-4; 10 positions agree with TRBD1. Germline V gene sequence: CDR1 LNHNV, CDR2 YYDKDF (reference sequence). Trimming removed 1 base from V and 4 bases from J; junction bases left unmatched: 6. CDR3 size: 17 residues. CDR3 nucleotides: TGTGCCACCAGCAGAGTCCCGGGACAGGGGAGTAATGAAAAACTGTTTTTT. Translation: CATSRVPGQGSNEKLFF.

The chain joins TRBV2 to TRBJ1-2, with D maybe TRBD1 (5 bases). This CDR3 region has 11 residues. Germline assignment: CDR1 SNHLY and CDR2 FYNNEI. V lost 5 bases to trimming and J lost 7 bases, with 8 bases between them. The CDR3 coding sequence is TGTGCCAGCAGTTACAGGACTGGCTACACCTTC. It yields the protein CASSYRTGYTF.

This clone is a singleton in its sample. This rearrangement joins TRBV5-1 to TRBJ2-2; D is undetermined. The CDR3 extends over 13 amino acids. Trimming stripped 3 bases from V and 4 bases from J, with 7 bases between. The germline V gene encodes CDR1 SGHRS and CDR2 YFSETQ. DNA for the CDR3: TGCGCCAGCAGCTCCGCGTTCACCGGGGAGCTGTTTTTT. Translation gives CASSSAFTGELFF.

The chain employs TRBV19 and TRBJ2-3; TRBD2 agrees at 8 bases. The CDR3 sequence is 15 residues long. The trim removed 3 bases at V and 1 base at J, leaving 3 bases unmatched. Germline V gene data show CDR1 as LNHDA and CDR2 as SQIVND (reference sequence). CDR3 bases: TGTGCCAGTAGTATTCCGGGACTAGGCACAGATACGCAGTATTTT. Translated, it gives CASSIPGLGTDTQYF.

J is TRBJ1-1 and V is TRBV19; TRBD1 might be the D (5 bases). The CDR3 is 13 amino acids. V was shortened by 8 bases and J by 4 bases, with 14 bases between the two germline ends. The germline CDR1 and CDR2 sequences are LNHDA and SQIVND (reference sequence). This chain's CDR3 is CASSGQRSTEAFF. The CDR3 DNA reads TGTGCCAGTTCCGGACAACGGTCCACTGAAGCTTTCTTT. Full variable domain (missing parts from reference TRBV19 and TRBJ1-1): DGGITQSPKYLFRKEGQNVTLSCEQNLNHDAMYWYRQDPGQGLRLIYYSQIVNDFQKGDIAEGYSVSREKKESFPLTVTSAQKNPTAFYLCASSGQRSTEAFFGQGTRLTVV.

The CDR3 protein is CAGGENYGYTF. DNA of the CDR3: TGTGCCGGGGGGGAGAACTATGGCTACACCTTC. The chain joins TRBV30 to TRBJ1-2; a weak D match, TRBD1 (5 bases). Germline CDR1 is GTSNPN and CDR2 is SVGIG (reference sequence). This CDR3 comprises 11 residues. V dropped 8 bases and J dropped 2 bases, with 9 bases sitting between them.

The chain carries TRBV4-3 and TRBJ2-3, with a possible D match to TRBD2 (6 bases). Germline lookup yields CDR1 LGHNA and CDR2 YSLEER. Between the trimmed V and J ends, which lost 1 base and 8 bases, there was a span of 10 bases. This CDR3 has 13 amino acids. CDR3 region: CASSQVRGGTQYF. For the CDR3, the DNA is TGCGCCAGCAGCCAAGTCCGGGGAGGTACGCAGTATTTT.

The chain links TRBV11-2 to TRBJ1-2, with D possibly TRBD1 on 5 matching bases. The CDR3 has 13 residues. The germline V and J ends were trimmed by 3 bases and 6 bases, with 11 bases remaining between them. The V gene's germline CDR1 is SGHAT and CDR2 FQNNGV. CDR3 DNA: TGTGCCAGCAGCTTCGACAGAGCTGATGGCTACACCTTC. Its translation: CASSFDRADGYTF.

Details on this clone: A read error may produce the germline difference seen at one junction end. The chain is built from TRBV30 and TRBJ1-2, with D perhaps TRBD1 (6 bases). This CDR3 is 13 amino acids long. Germline-derived CDR1 and CDR2 are GTSNPN and SVGIG (reference sequence). The CDR3 coding sequence is TGTGCCTGGAGTACGTCGGGACACCTCCAAGGAGTATTC. As protein: CAWSTSGHLQGVF.

The rearrangement links TRBV4-1 to TRBJ1-6, with a possible D match to TRBD1 (6 bases). V was clipped by 2 bases and J by 10 bases, with 18 bases between them. The CDR3 runs 16 residues. The germline V gene has CDR1 MGHRA and CDR2 YSYEKL. The CDR3 bases are TGCGCCAGCAGCCAAACCTGGACAGTCGGGGTGTCACCCCTCCACTTT. Translated, it gives CASSQTWTVGVSPLHF.

The count of this clone is one. The chain has TRBV6-5 and TRBJ1-5; D is unclear. V lost 7 bases and J lost 6, with 10 bases in between. This CDR3 contains 12 residues. Germline CDR1 and CDR2: MNHEY and SVGAGI. The CDR3: CASTTGGQPQHF. Here the CDR3 DNA reads TGTGCCAGCACCACGGGAGGTCAGCCCCAGCATTTT.

The rearrangement links TRBV2 to TRBJ2-7; D remains unclear. Germline V gene sequence: CDR1 SNHLY, CDR2 FYNNEI. The germline V and J ends were trimmed by 4 bases and 7 bases, with 8 bases remaining between them. This CDR3 spans 11 amino acids. DNA for the CDR3: TGTGCCAGCAGTGCGACTGGAGAGCAGTACTTC. The encoded protein is CASSATGEQYF. Full variable domain (remainder filled in from reference TRBV2 and TRBJ2-7): EPEVTQTPSHQVTQMGQEVILRCVPISNHLYFYWYRQILGQKVEFLVSFYNNEISEKSEIFDDQFSVERPDGSNFTLKIRSTKLEDSAMYFCASSATGEQYFGPGTRLTVT.

V gene TRBV6-5 combines with J gene TRBJ2-7; 8 nucleotides line up with TRBD1. This CDR3 has 12 amino acids. The ends lost 6 bases at V and 4 bases at J; junction bases unmatched: 2. CDR1 is MNHEY, CDR2 SVGAGI, per germline. In DNA, the CDR3 is TGTGCCAGCAGAGACAGGGGTTACGAGCAGTACTTC. This translates into CASRDRGYEQYF.

V usage is TRBV18 and J usage is TRBJ1-3; a weak D match, TRBD1 (6 bases). The V end was cut by 8 bases, the J end by 0 bases, with 14 bases between. Germline V gives CDR1 KGHSH, CDR2 LQKENI. The CDR3 covers 15 residues. The CDR3 DNA reads TGTGCCAGCGAAGACGACAGGTCCTCTGGAAACACCATATATTTT. Residues: CASEDDRSSGNTIYF. Based on the CDR3 plus reference TRBV18 and TRBJ1-3, the full variable domain is NAGVMQNPRHLVRRRGQEARLRCSPMKGHSHVYWYRQLPEEGLKFMVYLQKENIIDESGMPKERFSAEFPKEGPSILRIQQVVRGDSAAYFCASEDDRSSGNTIYFGEGSWLTVV.

The count of this clone is one. The chain joins TRBV7-3 to TRBJ1-4; D uncertain. V lost 4 bases and J 1 base, leaving 10 bases between the germline ends. This CDR3 has 15 residues. Germline V CDR1 and CDR2: SGHTA, FQGTGA. The CDR3 DNA reads as TGTGCCAGCAGCTCCTCCGGTGGAACTAATGAAAAACTGTTTTTT. Translated, it gives CASSSSGGTNEKLFF.